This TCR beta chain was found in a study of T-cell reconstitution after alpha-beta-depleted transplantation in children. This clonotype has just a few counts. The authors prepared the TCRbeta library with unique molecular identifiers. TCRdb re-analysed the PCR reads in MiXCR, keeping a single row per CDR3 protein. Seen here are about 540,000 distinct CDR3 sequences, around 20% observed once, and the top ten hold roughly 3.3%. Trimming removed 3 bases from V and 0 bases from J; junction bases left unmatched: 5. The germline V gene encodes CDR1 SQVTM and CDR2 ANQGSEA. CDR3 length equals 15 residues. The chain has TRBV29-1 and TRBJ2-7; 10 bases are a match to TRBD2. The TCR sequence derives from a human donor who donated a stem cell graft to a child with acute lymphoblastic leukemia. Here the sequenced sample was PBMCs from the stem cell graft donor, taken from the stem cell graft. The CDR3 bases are TGCAGCGTTGATGTCCTAGCGGGAGTCTCCTACGAGCAGTACTTC. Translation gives CSVDVLAGVSYEQYF.